The rows below give T cell receptor beta chains drawn from one sample of a study of cytomegalovirus exposure and HLA in healthy donors. Here immunoSEQ multiplex PCR was the method, and the copy in TCRdb shows in-frame clones only, minus some. This sample's table has approximately 110,000 clones. The sample comprised PBMCs. The receptors were gathered from a man in his forties or fifties in good health and CMV-seronegative. Each CDR3 is given with its conserved first and last residue. The D gene is left open where the match is weak.

D gene	V gene	J gene	CDR3 protein	CDR3 DNA
TRBD1	TRBV6-5	TRBJ2-6	CASKQGAGGANVLTF	TGTGCCAGCAAACAGGGGGCTGGCGGGGCCAACGTCCTGACTTTC
TRBD1	TRBV5-1	TRBJ1-4	CASTRTGARTEKLFF	TGCGCCAGCACCCGGACAGGGGCGAGGACTGAAAAACTGTTTTTT
-	TRBV5-4	TRBJ2-7	CASSRPDIYEQYF	TGTGCCAGCAGCCGTCCGGACATCTACGAGCAGTACTTC
-	TRBV7-9	TRBJ2-7	CASSLTAIYEQYF	TGTGCCAGCAGCTTGACTGCGATCTACGAGCAGTACTTC
TRBD1	TRBV19	TRBJ2-7	CASSNRDRFYEQYF	TGTGCCAGTAGTAACCGGGACAGATTCTACGAGCAGTACTTC
-	TRBV5-6	TRBJ2-3	CASSLQGLRTDTQYF	TGTGCCAGCAGTTTACAGGGCCTTCGCACAGATACGCAGTATTTT
TRBD1	TRBV27	TRBJ1-5	CASSPRGQGQPQHF	TGTGCCAGCAGCCCCAGGGGGCAGGGTCAGCCCCAGCATTTT
TRBD1	TRBV11-2	TRBJ2-7	CASSLGQGRPNEQYF	TGTGCCAGCAGCTTAGGACAGGGGAGGCCCAACGAGCAGTACTTC
-	TRBV19	TRBJ1-2	CASSQTSGGYTF	TGTGCCAGTAGTCAAACATCGGGAGGCTACACCTTC
TRBD1	TRBV25-1	TRBJ1-1	CASRTTGGEGTEAFF	TGTGCCAGCAGAACTACAGGGGGCGAGGGCACTGAAGCTTTCTTT
TRBD1	TRBV13	TRBJ2-7	CASSLAGGGLYEQYF	TGTGCCAGCAGCTTAGCAGGGGGCGGTCTCTACGAGCAGTACTTC
TRBD2	TRBV5-1	TRBJ2-5	CASSLDRGGSQETQYF	TGCGCCAGCAGCTTGGATCGCGGGGGTTCCCAAGAGACCCAGTACTTC
-	TRBV19	TRBJ1-2	CASSTHTDPRGGYTF	TGTGCCAGTAGTACCCACACTGACCCTCGGGGAGGCTACACCTTC
-	TRBV11-3	TRBJ2-5	CASSLRAETQYF	TGTGCCAGCAGCTTAAGAGCGGAGACCCAGTACTTC
TRBD2	TRBV5-6	TRBJ2-3	CASRWLAGGLDTQYF	TGTGCCAGCAGGTGGCTAGCGGGGGGGCTAGATACGCAGTATTTT
TRBD1	TRBV7-6	TRBJ2-2	CASSSGQGSNTGELFF	TGTGCCAGCAGCTCCGGACAGGGAAGTAACACCGGGGAGCTGTTTTTT
TRBD1	TRBV29-1	TRBJ2-7	CSVEETGNSYEQYF	TGCAGCGTTGAAGAGACAGGGAACTCCTACGAGCAGTACTTC
-	TRBV11-3	TRBJ2-3	CASSFRGADTQYF	TGTGCCAGCAGCTTTCGGGGGGCGGATACGCAGTATTTT
TRBD2	TRBV5-4	TRBJ2-3	CASSFPGLAGEGDTQYF	TGTGCCAGCAGCTTTCCGGGACTAGCGGGAGAAGGAGATACGCAGTATTTT
-	TRBV12-5	TRBJ2-4	CASGQGTSTLAKNIQYF	TGTGCTAGTGGTCAGGGGACCTCCACCTTAGCCAAAAACATTCAGTACTTC
TRBD2	TRBV9	TRBJ2-7	CASSVTSGSPYEQYF	TGTGCCAGCAGCGTGACTAGCGGGAGCCCCTACGAGCAGTACTTC
TRBD1	TRBV5-6	TRBJ1-3	CASRTGSSGNTIYF	TGTGCCAGCCGGACAGGGTCCTCTGGAAACACCATATATTTT
TRBD2	TRBV9	TRBJ2-5	CASSVLAEETQYF	TGTGCCAGCAGCGTACTAGCGGAAGAGACCCAGTACTTC
-	TRBV6-5	TRBJ2-7	CASSYSFGGYEQYF	TGTGCCAGCAGTTACTCCTTCGGGGGCTACGAGCAGTACTTC
-	TRBV7-2	TRBJ2-2	CASSLARQLTNTGELFF	TGTGCCAGCAGCTTAGCTCGACAGTTGACGAACACCGGGGAGCTGTTTTTT
-	TRBV6-1	TRBJ1-2	CASSGHLARSYGYTF	TGTGCCAGCAGTGGGCATCTAGCAAGGAGCTATGGCTACACCTTC
-	TRBV6-6	TRBJ1-1	CASSQTATAEAFF	TGTGCCAGCAGTCAGACAGCGACCGCTGAAGCTTTCTTT
-	TRBV19	TRBJ2-5	CASSIGDKETQYF	TGTGCCAGTAGTATTGGGGACAAAGAGACCCAGTACTTC
TRBD1	TRBV6-1	TRBJ1-4	CASRPSRGFEKLFF	TGTGCCAGCAGGCCCTCCAGGGGGTTTGAAAAACTGTTTTTT
TRBD1	TRBV19	TRBJ2-7	CASSTGGSYEQYF	TGTGCCAGTAGTACAGGGGGTTCGTACGAGCAGTACTTC
-	TRBV18	TRBJ2-7	CASSQGLSYEQYF	TGTGCCAGTTCGCAGGGTCTCTCCTACGAGCAGTACTTC
-	TRBV5-5	TRBJ1-2	CASSLGWGGNGYTF	TGTGCCAGCAGCTTGGGGTGGGGGGGCAATGGCTACACCTTC
-	TRBV5-1	TRBJ1-1	CASSQFVGENTEAFF	TGCGCCAGCAGCCAGTTCGTAGGGGAGAACACTGAAGCTTTCTTT
-	TRBV6-6	TRBJ1-2	CASSYSRGMCTF	TGTGCCAGCAGTTACTCGAGAGGGATGTGCACCTTC
-	TRBV18	TRBJ1-1	CASSPRTETTEAFF	TGTGCCAGCTCACCCCGGACAGAAACCACTGAAGCTTTCTTT
-	TRBV18	TRBJ2-5	CASSRAPADKETQYF	TGTGCCAGCTCACGAGCGCCGGCGGACAAAGAGACCCAGTACTTC
TRBD2	TRBV18	TRBJ2-2	CASSPTSGENTGELFF	TGTGCCAGCTCACCGACTAGCGGCGAGAACACCGGGGAGCTGTTTTTT
TRBD1	TRBV19	TRBJ1-5	CASSVRQGAYSNQPQHF	TGTGCCAGTAGTGTTCGACAGGGGGCATATAGCAATCAGCCCCAGCATTTT
-	TRBV27	TRBJ2-2	CASSLTQRGTGELFF	TGTGCCAGCAGTTTAACCCAAAGGGGCACCGGGGAGCTGTTTTTT
-	TRBV29-1	TRBJ1-4	CSGLFPGMGEKLFF	TGCAGCGGCCTCTTTCCGGGGATGGGCGAAAAACTGTTTTTT
-	TRBV9	TRBJ1-2	CASSAPTGFGYGYTF	TGTGCCAGCAGCGCACCAACAGGGTTTGGCTATGGCTACACCTTC
-	TRBV7-9	TRBJ2-3	CASSRPGISTDTQYF	TGTGCCAGCAGCCGGCCAGGAATTAGCACAGATACGCAGTATTTT
TRBD1	TRBV2	TRBJ1-5	CASSNDRGNQPQHF	TGTGCCAGCAGTAACGACAGGGGAAATCAGCCCCAGCATTTT
TRBD1	TRBV7-2	TRBJ2-7	CASSLDRTGNEQYF	TGTGCCAGCAGCTTAGATCGGACAGGGAACGAGCAGTACTTC